These T cell receptor beta chains were read from a single sample in a study of T and B cells in COVID-19 patients. Each CDR3 protein is one row after TCRdb ran MiXCR on the multiplex PCR reads. The sample yields roughly 1,500 distinct CDR3 sequences, 20% to 30% seen once. Sequencing used blood. The receptor set was obtained from a human donor with active COVID-19. Both conserved end residues are part of each CDR3. Each record gives: D gene, CDR3 length, V gene, J gene, CDR3 protein. The D gene is left open where the match is weak.

d_call: TRBD2
cdr3_length: 17
v_call: TRBV6-1
j_call: TRBJ2-1
cdr3_aa: CASSLLLSGGSYNEQFF

d_call: TRBD2
cdr3_length: 19
v_call: TRBV6-1
j_call: TRBJ2-2
cdr3_aa: CASSDMTSGGALGTGELFF

d_call: TRBD1
cdr3_length: 15
v_call: TRBV29-1
j_call: TRBJ1-2
cdr3_aa: CSVEVPGQGAGGYTF

d_call: NA
cdr3_length: 13
v_call: TRBV19
j_call: NA
cdr3_aa: CASSRVRAYTQYF

d_call: NA
cdr3_length: 15
v_call: TRBV6-2/TRBV6-3
j_call: TRBJ1-4
cdr3_aa: CASSSKNATNEKLFF

d_call: TRBD2
cdr3_length: 17
v_call: TRBV19
j_call: TRBJ2-2
cdr3_aa: CASTPTSGGGNTGELFF

d_call: NA
cdr3_length: 15
v_call: TRBV15
j_call: TRBJ2-5
cdr3_aa: CATSRRGLLQETQYF

d_call: NA
cdr3_length: 17
v_call: TRBV19
j_call: TRBJ1-3
cdr3_aa: CASRSPGQSSSGNTIYF

d_call: TRBD2
cdr3_length: 15
v_call: TRBV10-3
j_call: TRBJ2-3
cdr3_aa: CAMRTSGATTDTQYF

d_call: NA
cdr3_length: 15
v_call: TRBV11-1
j_call: TRBJ1-2
cdr3_aa: CASSLSAGQHYGYTF

d_call: NA
cdr3_length: 11
v_call: TRBV13
j_call: TRBJ2-7
cdr3_aa: CASSLGYEQYF

d_call: TRBD1
cdr3_length: 15
v_call: TRBV6-5
j_call: TRBJ1-2
cdr3_aa: CASSSEQGASYGYTF

d_call: TRBD2
cdr3_length: 19
v_call: TRBV5-6
j_call: NA
cdr3_aa: CASSPLTSAGTSGNNEQFF

d_call: NA
cdr3_length: 15
v_call: TRBV28
j_call: TRBJ1-4
cdr3_aa: CASSHRWLDYEKLFF

d_call: TRBD1
cdr3_length: 14
v_call: TRBV20-1
j_call: TRBJ2-5
cdr3_aa: CSARTGTRGETQYF

d_call: NA
cdr3_length: 14
v_call: TRBV6-6
j_call: TRBJ1-6
cdr3_aa: CASTQAGRGSPLHF

d_call: TRBD1
cdr3_length: 13
v_call: TRBV10-2
j_call: TRBJ1-2
cdr3_aa: CASSETGEFGYTF

d_call: TRBD1
cdr3_length: 14
v_call: TRBV12-3/TRBV12-4
j_call: TRBJ1-6
cdr3_aa: CASSQTGGDSPLHF

d_call: NA
cdr3_length: 13
v_call: TRBV12-3/TRBV12-4
j_call: TRBJ1-1
cdr3_aa: CASSFMGAAEAFF

d_call: NA
cdr3_length: 15
v_call: TRBV5-1
j_call: TRBJ1-1
cdr3_aa: CASSPGGGRNTEAFF

d_call: TRBD2
cdr3_length: 15
v_call: TRBV27
j_call: TRBJ2-7
cdr3_aa: CASSLWTSGPYEQYF

d_call: TRBD2
cdr3_length: 14
v_call: TRBV7-9
j_call: TRBJ2-1
cdr3_aa: CASSLGGGGNEQFF

d_call: NA
cdr3_length: 12
v_call: TRBV19
j_call: TRBJ2-2
cdr3_aa: CASRGQGGELFF

d_call: TRBD2
cdr3_length: 14
v_call: TRBV5-1
j_call: TRBJ2-5
cdr3_aa: CASSVTGGPETQYF

d_call: TRBD1
cdr3_length: 18
v_call: TRBV12-3/TRBV12-4
j_call: TRBJ2-7
cdr3_aa: CASSLGSWLGQSTYEQYF

d_call: NA
cdr3_length: 13
v_call: TRBV5-1
j_call: TRBJ1-2
cdr3_aa: CASSPQGTYGYTF

d_call: TRBD1
cdr3_length: 12
v_call: TRBV28
j_call: TRBJ1-2
cdr3_aa: CACPGQGDGYTF

d_call: TRBD2
cdr3_length: 19
v_call: TRBV19
j_call: TRBJ2-2
cdr3_aa: CASSTWTSGGALGTGELFF